The present entry profiles one T cell receptor (beta chain) with its context. What it binds is unknown. These data belong to a study of shared clonotypes between healthy human individuals. The study's findings and limits: Blood was the only sampled material, and tissue repertoires likely differ.

V was clipped by 1 base and J by 4 bases; unmatched bases: 4. Germline CDR1 is LNHDA and CDR2 is SQIVND (reference sequence). CDR3 length: 15 residues. Measured with immunoSEQ multiplex PCR; TCRdb has only the in-frame clones, and not every one. The table shows 450,000 to 500,000 clones, with around 73% occurring only once. Sequenced: PBMCs. This TCR derives from a woman aged 40-49 years in good health. Some clones in this sample may be carry-over from other donors' samples. The rearrangement links TRBV19 to TRBJ2-1; 7 bases fit TRBD1. The chain's CDR3 is CASSIAGQQYNEQFF. The CDR3, as DNA: TGTGCCAGTAGTATAGCGGGACAGCAATACAATGAGCAGTTCTTC.